This T cell receptor (beta chain) was captured in a study of T cell repertoires in cytomegalovirus infection. Study as a whole: Shared public TCR beta signatures pointed to both CMV infection and a matching HLA type.

This clonotype showed up just a few times. As yet, its antigen is unknown. Overall study results and limits: HLA-C-restricted CMV clonotypes gave the most frequent clonotype in two of eight donors.

TCRdb reprocessed the reads with MiXCR, giving one entry per CDR3 protein. This table has fewer than 700,000 distinct CDR3 sequences, 20% to 30% appearing once. Germline V gene sequence: CDR1 KGHDR, CDR2 SFDVKD. V was cut by 0 bases and J by 5 bases, with 3 bases left in between. The CDR3 runs 12 residues. The sequencing sample was made of CD8+ T cells from PBMCs. The rearrangement joins TRBV24-1 to TRBJ2-5; D is ambiguous. This receptor was obtained from a human donor in good health (CMV status not recorded). Some clones in this sample may be carry-over from other donors' samples. The CDR3 sequence: CATSDLTETQYF. DNA of the CDR3: TGTGCCACCAGTGATTTGACGGAGACCCAGTACTTC.